The 5 T cell receptor beta chains below come from one sample, sequenced in a study of response to subunit inactivated influenza vaccine. MiXCR, run by TCRdb on the RT-PCR reads, gives a single entry per CDR3 protein. Found here are under 850,000 distinct CDR3 sequences, under 20% of them singletons; the top ten hold approximately 10%. The input for sequencing was PBMCs from blood, taken 5 to 6 days after vaccination. The receptors stem from a man over 45 who received an inactivated influenza vaccine.

This clonotype occurred a few times. The V call is TRBV20-1, the J call TRBJ2-2; TRBD2 agrees at 12 bases. The V segment lost 6 bases and the J segment 5 bases; nucleotides outside the gene matches: 1. There are 13 residues in the CDR3. Germline V gene data show CDR1 as DFQATT and CDR2 as SNEGSKA (reference sequence). As DNA, the CDR3 is TGCAGTGCCCTAGCGGGAGGGACCGGGGAGCTGTTTTTT. It specifies CSALAGGTGELFF.

The rearrangement joins TRBV11-2 to TRBJ2-3; no reliable D call. Trimming cost V 2 bases and J 3 bases, with 18 bases left between them. CDR1 and CDR2 from the germline V gene are SGHAT and FQNNGV. The CDR3 is made up of 17 amino acids. In nucleotides, the CDR3 is TGTGCCAGCAGCTTATTCAATGCTGGGGTTGCTACAGATACGCAGTATTTT. Translated: CASSLFNAGVATDTQYF.

This chain connects TRBV6-2 or TRBV6-3 to TRBJ2-5; tentative D call: TRBD1 (6 bases). The germline V gene has CDR1 MNHEY and CDR2 SVGEGT. V was trimmed by 4 bases and J by 5 bases, leaving 14 bases between them. The CDR3 loop spans 14 amino acids. The CDR3 coding sequence is TGTGCCAGCAGTTCTCAGGGGAATCGTGAGACCCAGTACTTC. Protein: CASSSQGNRETQYF.

This CDR3 is CSGGGGGTDTQYF. Written as DNA, the CDR3 is TGCAGCGGGGGCGGGGGAGGCACAGATACGCAGTATTTT. The V call is TRBV29-1, the J call TRBJ2-3, with 7 nucleotides matching TRBD2. The CDR3 is 13 residues long. V lost 7 bases and J lost 1; bases outside the gene matches: 5. Germline V gene sequence: CDR1 SQVTM, CDR2 ANQGSEA.

This sequence joins TRBV12-3 or TRBV12-4 and TRBJ1-1; D not resolved. Trimming shortened V by 3 bases and J by 0 bases, and 8 bases separated the two germline ends. This CDR3 contains 14 residues. The CDR3 region is CASSFRAMNTEAFF. CDR3 nucleotides: TGTGCCAGCAGTTTCAGAGCCATGAACACTGAAGCTTTCTTT.